The entry below describes one T cell receptor beta chain. Construction of the TCRbeta library involved unique molecular identifiers. TCRdb re-called the PCR reads with MiXCR, one entry per CDR3 protein. The data contain fewer than 250,000 distinct CDR3 sequences, approximately 17% of them singletons. Trimming took off 6 bases at V and 0 bases at J, with 12 bases between the two ends. The germline V gene has CDR1 SNHLY and CDR2 FYNNEI. The CDR3 runs to 15 residues. The data stem from a study of T-cell reconstitution after alpha-beta-depleted transplantation in children. The rearrangement links TRBV2 to TRBJ2-4; tentatively, D is TRBD1 (5 bases). This TCR came from a male patient aged 2 to 10 who had a stem cell transplant for acute lymphoblastic leukemia, so the T cells may come from the graft donor. The sequenced sample was PBMCs, mostly from graft donor cells, obtained 360 days after TCRalphabeta/CD19-depleted stem cell transplant. In DNA form, the CDR3 reads TGTGCCAGCAGATTAAGGGGTAGAGCCAAAAACATTCAGTACTTC. Translated: CASRLRGRAKNIQYF.